This TCR beta chain was found in a study of cytotoxic CD8 clonotypes in ibrutinib-treated CLL. The data were produced by immunoSEQ multiplex PCR, yet TCRdb's version contains in-frame clones alone and is incomplete. The sample has fewer than 75,000 clones, about 65% seen once; the top ten hold around two fifths. The study, taken as a whole, reports: Public clonotypes, found uncommonly, either contracted or stayed stable on treatment.

The CDR3 consists of 11 residues. Trimming removed 8 bases from V and 4 bases from J, with 8 bases in between. The germline V gene has CDR1 SGHAT and CDR2 FQNNGV. This clone occurred a few times. As yet, its antigen is unknown. The TCR originated in a human donor with chronic lymphocytic leukemia. Source: PBMCs, taken after 12 months of ibrutinib treatment. The J gene is TRBJ2-5, the V gene TRBV11-2; D uncertain. In DNA, the CDR3 is TGTGCCAGCGGACCCGCAGAGACCCAGTACTTC. Protein product: CASGPAETQYF.